Below are 15 T cell receptor beta chains sequenced from a single sample in a study of cytomegalovirus exposure and HLA in healthy donors. Primers: 60 Vbeta forward and 13 Jbeta reverse. The data were produced by immunoSEQ multiplex PCR, yet TCRdb's version contains in-frame clones alone and is incomplete. The table has approximately 160,000 clones, about 77% seen once; the top ten hold approximately 2.9%. Material for sequencing was PBMCs. All receptors come from a woman in her 40s in good health and CMV-seropositive.

This rearrangement joins TRBV7-9 to TRBJ2-5; 13 nucleotides line up with TRBD2. Germline CDR1 is SEHNR and CDR2 is FQNEAQ (reference sequence). Germline trimming cut 6 bases from V and 2 bases from J; bases unmatched to any gene: 3. The CDR3 has 15 amino acids. The CDR3, as DNA: TGTGCCAGCAGACTAGCGGGAGGGTCGCAAGAGACCCAGTACTTC. Translating gives CASRLAGGSQETQYF.

V gene TRBV10-3 combines with J gene TRBJ2-3; 8 nucleotides align to TRBD2. In germline, CDR1 is ENHRY, CDR2 SYGVKD. The V and J ends lost 11 bases and 4 bases, in that order; junction bases with no gene match: 11. This CDR3 has 14 amino acids. In nucleotides, the CDR3 is TGTGCCGCGGGGGGAGCGCGGCTCCCAGATACGCAGTATTTT. This translates into CAAGGARLPDTQYF.

The chain combines TRBV10-3 with TRBJ1-1; D is possibly TRBD1 (5 bases). The CDR3 is 11 residues long. Germline V lookup: CDR1 ENHRY, CDR2 SYGVKD. V dropped 8 bases and J dropped 7 bases, with 11 bases sitting between them. In nucleotides, the CDR3 is TGTGCCATCGGGGGGGACGGTGAAGCTTTCTTT. Its translation: CAIGGDGEAFF.

The V call is TRBV27, the J call TRBJ1-5; 7 nucleotides align to TRBD1. The CDR3 has 16 residues. With 5 bases clipped from V and 5 bases from J, the junction kept 12 bases outside the gene matches. CDR1 is MNHEY and CDR2 is SMNVEV in the germline V gene (reference sequence). CDR3 residues: CASSLLAGGSYQPQHF. The CDR3 DNA reads as TGTGCCAGCAGTCTCCTGGCAGGGGGATCGTATCAGCCCCAGCATTTT.

In regard to this clone: Other DNA sequences in this sample translate to the same CDR3. CDR3 protein: CASSFSPGTDTQYF. The CDR3 DNA reads TGTGCCAGCAGTTTTTCGCCGGGCACAGATACGCAGTATTTT. The J gene is TRBJ2-3, the V gene TRBV6-5; D unclear. Trimming left V 4 bases short and J 1 base short, with 9 bases between. Looked up from germline, CDR1 is MNHEY and CDR2 is SVGAGI. The length of the CDR3 is 14 residues.

This clone was picked up a small number of times. The V call is TRBV25-1, the J call TRBJ2-5; D perhaps matches TRBD2 (6 bases). With the DNA end fitting TRBJ2-7 better, the J assignment may be wrong. The germline V gene has CDR1 MGHDK and CDR2 SYGVNS. The CDR3 contains 15 residues. As DNA, the CDR3 is TGTGCCAGCAGTGCCCGATACGGGACTCTCCACGAGCAGTACTTC. Its translation is CASSARYGTLHEQYF.

The V call is TRBV5-4, the J call TRBJ2-5; the match to TRBD1 covers 7 bases. The CDR3 covers 15 residues. Germline CDR1 and CDR2: SGHNT and YYREEE (reference sequence). V dropped 0 bases and J dropped 2; count of bases not matched to a gene: 4. The chain's CDR3 is CASSLAQGPQETQYF. In DNA form, the CDR3 reads TGTGCCAGCAGCTTGGCACAGGGGCCGCAAGAGACCCAGTACTTC. Variable domain in full (rest from reference TRBV5-4 and TRBJ2-5): ETGVTQSPTHLIKTRGQQVTLRCSSQSGHNTVSWYQQALGQGPQFIFQYYREEENGRGNFPPRFSGLQFPNYSSELNVNALELDDSALYLCASSLAQGPQETQYFGPGTRLLVL.

V usage is TRBV15 and J usage is TRBJ2-4, with 9 bases that match TRBD1. This CDR3 has 15 residues. Losses at the gene ends were 0 bases for V and 6 bases for J; bases not matched to a gene: 3. Germline V gives CDR1 LNHNV, CDR2 YYDKDF (reference sequence). CDR3 coding DNA: TGTGCCACCAGCAGAGAAGGGACAGGGAGAAACATTCAGTACTTC. This sequence encodes CATSREGTGRNIQYF.

V and J are TRBV4-3 and TRBJ2-5, with a weak D call TRBD1 (6 bases). Germline values: CDR1 LGHNA, CDR2 YSLEER. CDR3 length equals 15 residues. Trimming removed 0 bases from V and 2 bases from J, with 10 bases in between. The CDR3 sequence: CASSQDSQGQETQYF. CDR3 nucleotide sequence: TGCGCCAGCAGCCAAGACTCCCAGGGGCAAGAGACCCAGTACTTC.

The rearrangement joins TRBV4-3 to TRBJ1-2; 7 nucleotides agree with TRBD1. There are 15 residues in the CDR3. Germline lookup yields CDR1 LGHNA and CDR2 YSLEER. With 0 bases clipped from V and 12 bases from J, the junction kept 13 bases outside the gene matches. The CDR3 bases are TGCGCCAGCAGCCAAGATAGGGGGCAGGGAAGGGCAAACACCTTC. Protein product: CASSQDRGQGRANTF.

This clone showed up just once. This sequence joins TRBV5-6 and TRBJ1-2; D is perhaps TRBD1 (5 bases). The CDR3 is made up of 15 amino acids. The germline CDR1 and CDR2 sequences are SGHDT and YYEEEE. Deletions cut 2 bases from V and 6 bases from J, with 17 bases between. The CDR3 DNA reads TGTGCCAGCAGCTTTGAAATTAGGGGCACGGATGGCTACACCTTC. The encoded protein is CASSFEIRGTDGYTF.

The chain carries TRBV4-1 and TRBJ2-3; the match to TRBD1 covers 9 bases. This CDR3 spans 15 amino acids. Germline CDR1 reads MGHRA; CDR2 reads YSYEKL. J gave up 2 bases and V 3 bases, and 3 bases lay outside the gene matches. CDR3 sequence (DNA): TGCGCCAGCAGCCAGGGACAGGGTCACACAGATACGCAGTATTTT. Protein sequence: CASSQGQGHTDTQYF.

The CDR3: CASSLGGTDTQYF. The CDR3, as DNA: TGTGCCAGCAGTCTCGGAGGCACAGATACGCAGTATTTT. The J gene is TRBJ2-3, the V gene TRBV25-1; D gene unclear. V dropped 5 bases and J dropped 1 base, with 7 bases sitting between them. Germline CDR1 reads MGHDK; CDR2 reads SYGVNS. The CDR3 extends over 13 amino acids.

The chain links TRBV7-2 to TRBJ2-7, with 9 bases matching TRBD1. The CDR3 runs 15 residues. Germline V gene data show CDR1 as SGHTA and CDR2 as FQGNSA. V was clipped by 5 bases and J by 2 bases; unmatched bases: 7. This CDR3 reads CASSLRTGETYEQYF. The CDR3 coding sequence is TGTGCCAGCAGCCTAAGGACAGGGGAAACCTACGAGCAGTACTTC.

This clone was counted once. The chain is built from TRBV18 and TRBJ2-7; TRBD2 aligns across 8 bases. The CDR3 totals 14 residues. Germline V gene lookup returns CDR1 KGHSH and CDR2 LQKENI. V dropped 0 bases and J dropped 7; count of bases not matched to a gene: 5. As DNA, the CDR3 is TGTGCCAGCTCACCACCCGGGACTAGACTTGAGCAGTACTTC. It encodes CASSPPGTRLEQYF.